The clone carrying this T cell receptor (beta chain) was observed a handful of times. Its specificity is unknown. Expressed TCRB transcripts got sequenced, as all isolated RNA was reverse transcribed. Profiling relied on immunoSEQ multiplex PCR, and the TCRdb table lists in-frame clones only, not all of them. The table has 600,000 or so clones, under 15% seen once. This specimen belongs to a study of beta chain features in type 1 diabetes. Findings and caveats of the study: Short templates might get an advantage during PCR, and this would be equal in patients and controls. The study found moderately but significantly shorter TCRB CDR3s in all four CD4+ subsets of Type 1 diabetes patients. For cells with high TCR expression, cDNA sequencing could yield over-representation.

The single heparinised draw taken from each donor contained around 110 mL of blood on average. Researchers reported sorting CD4+ naive, central memory, regulatory and stem cell-like memory cells via CD45RO/CCR7/CD25/CD127/CD95/CD27. CDR1 is SGHAT and CDR2 is FQNNGV in the germline V gene. CDR3 size: 14 residues. V gave up 6 bases and J gave up 13 bases, with 21 bases separating them. The chain uses TRBV11-2 and TRBJ1-4; tentative D call: TRBD1 (5 bases). Material: naive CD4+ T cells from blood. The clonotype comes from a young man with type 1 diabetes. The CDR3 nucleotides read TGTGCCAGCAGTACTCCGGGACGGAGGGAACGACTGTTTTTT. Its translation: CASSTPGRRERLFF.